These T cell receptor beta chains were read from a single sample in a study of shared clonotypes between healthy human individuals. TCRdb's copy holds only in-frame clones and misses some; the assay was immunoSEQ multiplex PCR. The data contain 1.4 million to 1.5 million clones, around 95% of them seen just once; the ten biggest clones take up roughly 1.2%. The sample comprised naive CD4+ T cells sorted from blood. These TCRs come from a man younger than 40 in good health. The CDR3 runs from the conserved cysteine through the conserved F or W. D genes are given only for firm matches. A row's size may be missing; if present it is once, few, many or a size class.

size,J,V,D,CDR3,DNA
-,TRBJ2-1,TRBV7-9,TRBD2,CASSLPGTSGSNEQFF,TGTGCCAGCAGCTTACCGGGGACTAGCGGGAGCAATGAGCAGTTCTTC
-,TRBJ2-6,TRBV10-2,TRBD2,CASSQTSGTSSGANVLTF,TGCGCCAGCAGCCAAACTAGCGGTACGAGCTCTGGGGCCAACGTCCTGACTTTC
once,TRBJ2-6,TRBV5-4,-,CASSLGPLGSGANVLTF,TGTGCCAGCAGCTTGGGTCCACTAGGCTCTGGGGCCAACGTCCTGACTTTC
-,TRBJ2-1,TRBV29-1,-,CSVESKRLAPYNEQFF,TGCAGCGTTGAAAGCAAGCGTCTAGCGCCGTACAATGAGCAGTTCTTC
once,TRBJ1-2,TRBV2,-,CASATGGFYGYTF,TGTGCCAGCGCCACTGGAGGGTTCTATGGCTACACCTTC
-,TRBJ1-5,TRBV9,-,CASSVGSSPAQPQHF,TGTGCCAGCAGCGTGGGGAGCTCCCCGGCGCAGCCCCAGCATTTT
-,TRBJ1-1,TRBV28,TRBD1,CASNHRGATEAFF,TGTGCCAGCAACCACAGGGGGGCCACTGAAGCTTTCTTT
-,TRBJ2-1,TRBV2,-,CASSVGQSYNEQFF,TGTGCCAGCAGTGTGGGGCAGTCCTACAATGAGCAGTTCTTC
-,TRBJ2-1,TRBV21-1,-,CASSKERVDNEQFF,TGTGCCAGCAGCAAAGAGAGGGTTGACAATGAGCAGTTCTTC
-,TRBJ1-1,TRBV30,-,CAWSEGWTEAFF,TGTGCCTGGAGTGAGGGCTGGACTGAAGCTTTCTTT
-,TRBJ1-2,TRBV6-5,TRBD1,CASSSPDRGYYGYTF,TGTGCCAGCAGTTCGCCGGACAGGGGTTACTATGGCTACACCTTC
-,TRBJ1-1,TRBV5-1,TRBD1,CASSWKGQGFNTEAFF,TGCGCCAGCAGCTGGAAAGGACAGGGTTTTAACACTGAAGCTTTCTTT
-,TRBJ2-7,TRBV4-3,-,CASSQASGYEQYF,TGCGCCAGCAGCCAGGCCTCCGGGTACGAGCAGTACTTC
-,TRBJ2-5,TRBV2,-,CASSEARWDNQETQYF,TGTGCCAGCAGTGAAGCGCGCTGGGATAACCAAGAGACCCAGTACTTC
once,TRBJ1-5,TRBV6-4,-,CASSDTGLYSNQPQHF,TGTGCCAGCAGTGATACAGGTCTTTATAGCAATCAGCCCCAGCATTTT
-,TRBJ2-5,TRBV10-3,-,CAISGVQETQYF,TGTGCCATCAGTGGCGTTCAAGAGACCCAGTACTTC
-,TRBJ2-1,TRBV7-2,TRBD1,CASSFQVQGAGDEQFF,TGTGCCAGCAGCTTCCAAGTTCAGGGGGCTGGCGATGAGCAGTTCTTC
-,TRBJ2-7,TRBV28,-,CASSLQGGGYEQYF,TGTGCCAGCAGTTTACAGGGAGGCGGGTACGAGCAGTACTTC
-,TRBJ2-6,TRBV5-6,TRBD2,CASSSRLAGVGANVLTF,TGTGCCAGCAGCTCACGTCTAGCGGGAGTTGGGGCCAACGTCCTGACTTTC
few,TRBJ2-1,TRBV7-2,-,CASSLGSSSYNEQFF,TGTGCCAGCAGCTTGGGGTCGAGCTCCTACAATGAGCAGTTCTTC
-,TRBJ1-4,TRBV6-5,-,CASSRHLIYEKLFF,TGTGCCAGCAGTCGACACCTCATTTATGAAAAACTGTTTTTT
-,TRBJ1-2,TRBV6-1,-,CASSENGRNYGYTF,TGTGCCAGCAGTGAAAATGGCAGAAACTATGGCTACACCTTC
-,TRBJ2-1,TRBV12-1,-,CASSFIVRRSYNEQFF,TGTGCCAGCAGCTTTATCGTCCGGAGGTCCTACAATGAGCAGTTCTTC
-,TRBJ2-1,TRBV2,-,CASIRGYGNEQFF,TGTGCCAGCATCCGGGGTTATGGCAATGAGCAGTTCTTC
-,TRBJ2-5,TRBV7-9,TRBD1,CASSRAGQGKETQYF,TGTGCCAGCAGCCGAGCGGGACAGGGGAAGGAGACCCAGTACTTC
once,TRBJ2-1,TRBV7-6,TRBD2,CASSVRAGVGYNEQFF,TGTGCCAGCAGCGTAAGAGCGGGAGTAGGTTACAATGAGCAGTTCTTC
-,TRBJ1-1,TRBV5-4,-,CASSSTANTEAFF,TGTGCCAGCAGTTCTACTGCTAACACTGAAGCTTTCTTT
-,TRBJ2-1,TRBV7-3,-,CASSLQGYNEQFF,TGTGCCAGCAGCTTACAGGGTTACAATGAGCAGTTCTTC
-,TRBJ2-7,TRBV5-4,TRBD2,CASSSGLAGYEQYF,TGTGCCAGCAGCTCCGGGTTAGCGGGATACGAGCAGTACTTC
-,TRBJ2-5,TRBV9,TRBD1,CASSARDSLRETQYF,TGTGCCAGCAGCGCCAGGGACAGCCTACGAGAGACCCAGTACTTC
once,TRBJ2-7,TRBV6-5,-,CASSYTVARAYEQYF,TGTGCCAGCAGTTACACGGTTGCGAGGGCTTACGAGCAGTACTTC
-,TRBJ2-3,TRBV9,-,CASSVAPRVFGDTQYF,TGTGCCAGCAGCGTAGCCCCCAGAGTTTTTGGAGATACGCAGTATTTT
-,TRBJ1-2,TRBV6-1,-,CASSEEQGPYGYTF,TGTGCCAGCAGTGAAGAACAGGGCCCCTATGGCTACACCTTC
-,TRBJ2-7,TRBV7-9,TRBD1,CASSRAGGYYEQYF,TGTGCCAGCTCACGGGCAGGGGGATACTACGAGCAGTACTTC
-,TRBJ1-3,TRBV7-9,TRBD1,CASSPRTGTGNTIYF,TGTGCCAGCAGCCCTCGGACAGGAACTGGAAACACCATATATTTT
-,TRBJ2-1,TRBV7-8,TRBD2,CASSLAVASGRIYNEQFF,TGTGCCAGCAGCTTAGCGGTGGCTAGCGGGAGAATATACAATGAGCAGTTCTTC
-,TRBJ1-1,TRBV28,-,CASSWQTHTEAFF,TGTGCCAGCAGTTGGCAGACCCACACTGAAGCTTTCTTT
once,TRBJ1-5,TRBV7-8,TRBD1,CASSNDRGIGYSNQPQHF,TGTGCCAGCAGCAACGACAGGGGTATCGGGTATAGCAATCAGCCCCAGCATTTT
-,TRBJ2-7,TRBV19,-,CAKMVQGIPPYEQYF,TGTGCCAAAATGGTCCAAGGGATTCCCCCCTACGAGCAGTACTTC
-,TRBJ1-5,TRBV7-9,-,CASSLALGDHQPQHF,TGTGCCAGCAGCTTAGCGCTAGGGGACCATCAGCCCCAGCATTTT
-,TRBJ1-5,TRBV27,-,CASNTRGPQPQHF,TGTGCCAGCAACACGCGGGGGCCTCAGCCCCAGCATTTT
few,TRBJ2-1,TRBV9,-,CASSVFAELGRGSYNEQFF,TGTGCCAGCAGCGTATTCGCCGAGTTGGGCCGAGGCTCCTACAATGAGCAGTTCTTC
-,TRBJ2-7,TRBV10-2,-,CASSLTPPTYEQYF,TGCGCCAGCAGTCTGACACCCCCTACCTACGAGCAGTACTTC
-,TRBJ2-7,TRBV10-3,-,CAISDRVEQYF,TGTGCCATCAGTGATCGGGTCGAGCAGTACTTC
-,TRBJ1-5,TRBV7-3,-,CASSLYGNQPQHF,TGTGCCAGCAGCTTATATGGCAATCAGCCCCAGCATTTT
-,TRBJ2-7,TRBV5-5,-,CASSHSPETLWDEQYF,TGCGCCAGCAGCCATTCACCGGAGACCCTATGGGACGAGCAGTACTTC
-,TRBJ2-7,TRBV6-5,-,CASSPPGPREQYF,TGTGCCAGCAGTCCACCGGGACCCAGGGAGCAGTACTTC
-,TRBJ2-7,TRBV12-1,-,CASSFADLSGTGSSYEQYF,TGTGCCAGCAGCTTTGCGGATTTGTCCGGGACAGGGTCATCCTACGAGCAGTACTTC